The rows below give T cell receptor beta chains drawn from one sample of a study of naive and memory T cell subsets. TCRdb passed the UMI-ligation and nested PCR reads through MiXCR, listing each CDR3 protein once. This table has tens of thousands of distinct CDR3 sequences, 6.5% to 8% appearing once. The sequencing used skin, collected from a tuberculin skin test site. Source of these receptors: an adult in good health. The CDR3 runs from the conserved cysteine through the conserved F or W. Fields, in order: clone size, J gene, D gene, V gene, CDR3 DNA, CDR3 protein. The D gene is left open where the match is weak. Part of the rows lack a size; the others show once, few, many or a class for expanded clones.

clone_size: few
j_call: TRBJ2-3
d_call: -
v_call: TRBV27
cdr3_nt: TGTGCCACCGCGGGGCCGGGACGGGGCACAGATACGCAGTATTTT
cdr3_aa: CATAGPGRGTDTQYF

clone_size: many
j_call: TRBJ1-4
d_call: -
v_call: TRBV18
cdr3_nt: TGTGCCAGCTCACAGCAACGTCTGGGACTCCTCACGCCAGGAGGGTTAATAGGGGAAAAACTGTTTTTT
cdr3_aa: CASSQQRLGLLTPGGLIGEKLFF

clone_size: many
j_call: TRBJ2-7
d_call: -
v_call: TRBV20-1
cdr3_nt: TGCAGTCCCAACTTGTGGGGGAGCTCCTACGAGCAGTACTTC
cdr3_aa: CSPNLWGSSYEQYF

clone_size: many
j_call: TRBJ1-4
d_call: -
v_call: TRBV6-5
cdr3_nt: TGTGCCAGCAGTTTCTCTTCGGTCGGGAAAAATGAAAAACTGTTTTTT
cdr3_aa: CASSFSSVGKNEKLFF

clone_size: many
j_call: TRBJ1-1
d_call: TRBD1
v_call: TRBV5-6
cdr3_nt: TGTGCCAGCAGGGCCGGGACAGGGGAGTTCGGCACTGAAGCTTTCTTT
cdr3_aa: CASRAGTGEFGTEAFF

clone_size: many
j_call: TRBJ2-1
d_call: -
v_call: TRBV27
cdr3_nt: TGTGCCAGCGTGGGACTCGGTTACAATGAGCAGTTCTTC
cdr3_aa: CASVGLGYNEQFF

clone_size: -
j_call: TRBJ2-1
d_call: TRBD1
v_call: TRBV7-6
cdr3_nt: TGTGCCAGCAGCTTGGGATCGACAGGGACCTACAATGAGCAGTTCTTC
cdr3_aa: CASSLGSTGTYNEQFF

clone_size: many
j_call: TRBJ1-1
d_call: -
v_call: TRBV19
cdr3_nt: TGTGCCAGTAGTACCGGGACCTGGACTGAAGCTTTCTTT
cdr3_aa: CASSTGTWTEAFF

clone_size: many
j_call: TRBJ2-2
d_call: -
v_call: TRBV6-1
cdr3_nt: TGTGCCAGCAGTGAAGCGCTTCTTGCAACTTGGAATTCGAGGGGTAGCGGGGAGCTGTTTTTT
cdr3_aa: CASSEALLATWNSRGSGELFF

clone_size: many
j_call: TRBJ2-3
d_call: TRBD2
v_call: TRBV6-5
cdr3_nt: TGTGCCAGCAGTTACCGGACTAGCGGGCCCCCAGATACGCAGTATTTT
cdr3_aa: CASSYRTSGPPDTQYF

clone_size: medium-sized
j_call: TRBJ2-3
d_call: TRBD2
v_call: TRBV5-1
cdr3_nt: TGCGCCAGCAGCGTCAGCGGGGGGGCCGGCACAGATACGCAGTATTTT
cdr3_aa: CASSVSGGAGTDTQYF

clone_size: medium-sized
j_call: TRBJ2-1
d_call: -
v_call: TRBV6-6
cdr3_nt: TGTGCCAGCAGTTACGTCCCAGGGGGGGGGACCTACAATGAGCAGTTCTTC
cdr3_aa: CASSYVPGGGTYNEQFF

clone_size: many
j_call: TRBJ1-1
d_call: -
v_call: TRBV12-3/TRBV12-4
cdr3_nt: TGTGCCAGCAGTCCTGCAGCCAACTTGAACACTGAAGCTTTCTTT
cdr3_aa: CASSPAANLNTEAFF

clone_size: many
j_call: TRBJ2-3
d_call: -
v_call: TRBV5-1
cdr3_nt: TGCGCCAGCAGCGATCCGGGCCCAGATACGCAGTATTTT
cdr3_aa: CASSDPGPDTQYF

clone_size: many
j_call: TRBJ2-7
d_call: TRBD1
v_call: TRBV29-1
cdr3_nt: TGCAGCGTTGAAGGGTTGGGACAGGGGATGAACGAGCAGTACTTC
cdr3_aa: CSVEGLGQGMNEQYF

clone_size: -
j_call: TRBJ2-3
d_call: -
v_call: TRBV29-1
cdr3_nt: TGCAGCGTTGAAGCCGGCGTAGAGAGCACAGATACGCAGTATTTT
cdr3_aa: CSVEAGVESTDTQYF

clone_size: many
j_call: TRBJ1-5
d_call: TRBD1
v_call: TRBV6-2/TRBV6-3
cdr3_nt: TGTGCCAGCAGCTCAGGACAGGGCCCTCAGCCCCAGCATTTT
cdr3_aa: CASSSGQGPQPQHF

clone_size: -
j_call: TRBJ1-2
d_call: -
v_call: TRBV5-6
cdr3_nt: TGTGCCAGCAGCTCTCCCTACAGGGACTATGGCGACACCTTC
cdr3_aa: CASSSPYRDYGDTF

clone_size: -
j_call: TRBJ2-4
d_call: TRBD2
v_call: TRBV7-8
cdr3_nt: TGTGCCAGCAGCCGCTCTGGGGGGGGGTATCTCAAAAACATTCAGTACTTC
cdr3_aa: CASSRSGGGYLKNIQYF

clone_size: -
j_call: TRBJ2-1
d_call: -
v_call: TRBV9
cdr3_nt: TGTGCCAGCAGCGATCTTGTGGCGGTTAGCTCCTACAATGAGCAGTTCTTC
cdr3_aa: CASSDLVAVSSYNEQFF

clone_size: -
j_call: TRBJ1-1
d_call: -
v_call: TRBV27
cdr3_nt: TGTGCCAGCAGTGAAAACCTTAACACTGAAGCTTTCTTT
cdr3_aa: CASSENLNTEAFF

clone_size: few
j_call: TRBJ1-5
d_call: -
v_call: TRBV19
cdr3_nt: TGTGCCAGTAGTATAGTGGTCATAGGTGGCAATCAGCCCCAGCATTTT
cdr3_aa: CASSIVVIGGNQPQHF

clone_size: many
j_call: TRBJ1-4
d_call: TRBD1
v_call: TRBV7-8
cdr3_nt: TGTGCAAGCAGCTTATCTTCATGGCAGGGGGCTATCAGGGCTGGTGAAAAACTGTTTTTT
cdr3_aa: CASSLSSWQGAIRAGEKLFF

clone_size: few
j_call: TRBJ1-3
d_call: -
v_call: TRBV6-8
cdr3_nt: TGTGCCAGCAGTTATCTGCGCGCTTGGGGAAACACCATATATTTT
cdr3_aa: CASSYLRAWGNTIYF

clone_size: many
j_call: TRBJ2-3
d_call: -
v_call: TRBV20-1
cdr3_nt: TGCAGTGCTACCGGAACTCCAGGTGGTTGGGCAGATACGCAGTATTTT
cdr3_aa: CSATGTPGGWADTQYF

clone_size: medium-sized
j_call: TRBJ2-1
d_call: TRBD2
v_call: TRBV7-8
cdr3_nt: TGTGCCAGCAGCTTAACGGGGGGGCCGAGCAATGAGCAGTTCTTC
cdr3_aa: CASSLTGGPSNEQFF

clone_size: many
j_call: TRBJ1-2
d_call: TRBD1
v_call: TRBV6-6
cdr3_nt: TGTGCCAGCAGTTACTCGGACAGGGCTTATGGCTACACCTTC
cdr3_aa: CASSYSDRAYGYTF

clone_size: few
j_call: TRBJ2-3
d_call: TRBD1
v_call: TRBV7-9
cdr3_nt: TGTGCCAGCAGCCAAAGAACAGGGGGCCCCTCAGATACGCAGTATTTT
cdr3_aa: CASSQRTGGPSDTQYF

clone_size: many
j_call: TRBJ1-1
d_call: TRBD1
v_call: TRBV12-3/TRBV12-4
cdr3_nt: TGTGCCAGCAGGACGGGACAGCAAAACACTGAAGCTTTCTTT
cdr3_aa: CASRTGQQNTEAFF

clone_size: many
j_call: TRBJ1-1
d_call: -
v_call: TRBV6-5
cdr3_nt: TGTGCCAGCAGTTACCATTATGGGGAGAACACTGAAGCTTTCTTT
cdr3_aa: CASSYHYGENTEAFF

clone_size: few
j_call: TRBJ2-2
d_call: TRBD1
v_call: TRBV15
cdr3_nt: TGTGCCACCAGCAGAGACATAAGGACAGGGGCCTTGGGGGAGCTGTTTTTT
cdr3_aa: CATSRDIRTGALGELFF

clone_size: few
j_call: TRBJ2-3
d_call: -
v_call: TRBV7-6
cdr3_nt: TGTGCCAGCAGCACCCCTTGGGAGGTAGACAGATATAATTTT
cdr3_aa: CASSTPWEVDRYNF

clone_size: many
j_call: TRBJ2-3
d_call: -
v_call: TRBV5-5
cdr3_nt: TGTGGCAGCAGCCTTGATTTGGGTCCAGATACGCAGTATTTT
cdr3_aa: CGSSLDLGPDTQYF

clone_size: many
j_call: TRBJ2-7
d_call: -
v_call: TRBV5-1
cdr3_nt: TGCGCCAGCAGGCCCCTCGTGATAGGCAGCGAGCAGTACTTC
cdr3_aa: CASRPLVIGSEQYF

clone_size: few
j_call: TRBJ2-1
d_call: -
v_call: TRBV21-1
cdr3_nt: TGTGCCAGCAGCACGCAACGCGGGGGGCCGAATGAGCAGTTCTTC
cdr3_aa: CASSTQRGGPNEQFF

clone_size: many
j_call: TRBJ2-7
d_call: -
v_call: TRBV19
cdr3_nt: TGTGCCAGTAGCTCACGAACAGGTATTATCCCCTACGAGCAGTACTTC
cdr3_aa: CASSSRTGIIPYEQYF

clone_size: many
j_call: TRBJ2-7
d_call: TRBD2
v_call: TRBV7-2
cdr3_nt: TGTGCCAGCAGCTTAGGGTCAGCGGGGAACTCCTACGTGCAGTACTTC
cdr3_aa: CASSLGSAGNSYVQYF

clone_size: -
j_call: TRBJ1-5
d_call: -
v_call: TRBV20-1
cdr3_nt: TGCAGTGCTAGCCGGGACAATGATCAGCCCCAGCATTTT
cdr3_aa: CSASRDNDQPQHF

clone_size: few
j_call: TRBJ2-6
d_call: -
v_call: TRBV6-4
cdr3_nt: TGTGCCAGCAGTGAGTCCCAGGTTCCTGGGGCCAACGTCCTGACTTTC
cdr3_aa: CASSESQVPGANVLTF

clone_size: -
j_call: TRBJ1-1
d_call: -
v_call: TRBV7-2
cdr3_nt: TGTGCCAGCAGCTTATCCCGTCCAGTCGGGTCTGAAGCTTTCTTT
cdr3_aa: CASSLSRPVGSEAFF